This paragraph covers one T cell receptor beta chain sequence. Its matching antigen is unknown. Mismatch with germline at one junction end may stem from a read error. Cyclophosphamide on days +3 and +4 followed busulfan-fludarabine conditioning and a marrow graft. This entry is derived from a study of T cells after posttransplantation cyclophosphamide. Points from the study as a whole: Later post-transplant blood repertoires were often dominated by donor CD8+ memory clones. Tissue-infiltrating T cells from skin or gut overlapped little with blood T cells. Recipient CMV seropositivity and CMV reactivation strongly tracked TRB clonality.

The V gene's germline CDR1 is LNHDA and CDR2 SQIVND (reference sequence). This CDR3 contains 15 residues. Libraries were prepared by immunoSEQ multiplex PCR; TCRdb keeps only in-frame clonotypes and omits some of them. The sample has more than 7,000 clones, none seen only once. The J gene is TRBJ2-7, the V gene TRBV19; 12 nucleotides line up with TRBD2. The sequenced sample was PBMCs, obtained after an allogeneic stem cell transplant with post-transplant cyclophosphamide. The sequence was obtained from a male patient between 25 and 39 years old who received an allogeneic stem cell transplant from an unrelated donor, was CMV-positive, and had acute and chronic GVHD. Some of these T cells may belong to the graft donor. As DNA, the CDR3 is TGTGCCAGTAGTATTCTAGCGGGAGGGACCTACCAGCAGTACTTC. Its protein product is CASSILAGGTYQQYF.